The 13 T cell receptor beta chains below come from one sample, sequenced in a study of blood T cell repertoires in COVID-19. Profiled with immunoSEQ multiplex PCR; TCRdb holds only in-frame clones, not every one. Among about 80,000 clones listed, 82% were seen once. Sample: peripheral blood. These receptors all stem from a woman in her 70s with acute or convalescent COVID-19.

The chain employs TRBV7-3 and TRBJ2-7; 8 bases agree with TRBD2. The CDR3 runs to 19 residues. With 1 base clipped from V and 2 bases from J, the junction kept 16 bases outside the gene matches. Germline CDR1 and CDR2: SGHTA and FQGTGA. The CDR3 loop reads CASSLITTGGEGIPYEQYF. CDR3 nucleotide sequence: TGTGCCAGCAGCTTAATAACCACCGGGGGGGAAGGGATTCCCTACGAGCAGTACTTC.

Only a few counts were recorded for this clone. V gene TRBV2 combines with J gene TRBJ2-1, with 11 positions matching TRBD2. CDR1 is SNHLY and CDR2 is FYNNEI in the germline V gene. After removal of 10 bases from V and 0 bases from J, the junction contained 8 bases not matched to a gene. This CDR3 has 16 residues. Here the CDR3 reads CATKPGLADSYNEQFF. The CDR3 DNA sequence: TGTGCCACAAAACCGGGACTAGCGGACTCCTACAATGAGCAGTTCTTC.

This clone was recorded once. The V and J genes are TRBV4-1 and TRBJ2-2; tentative D call: TRBD2 (6 bases). This CDR3 has 14 amino acids. V was cut by 1 base and J by 6 bases, with 9 bases left in between. Germline CDR1 MGHRA, CDR2 YSYEKL. In DNA form, the CDR3 reads TGCGCCAGCAGCCAAGGCGGGACTGCCGGGGAGCTGTTTTTT. Protein sequence: CASSQGGTAGELFF.

This chain links TRBV6-5 with TRBJ2-3; 9 bases are a match to TRBD2. The trim removed 7 bases at V and 5 bases at J, leaving 10 bases unmatched. CDR3 length: 15 residues. Germline CDR1 and CDR2: MNHEY and SVGAGI. CDR3: CASTFPGLAKDTQYF. The CDR3 nucleotides are TGTGCCAGCACATTTCCGGGACTAGCTAAAGATACGCAGTATTTT.

The rearrangement links TRBV2 to TRBJ1-6; 9 positions agree with TRBD1. The V gene end was trimmed by 8 bases and the J gene end by 8 bases; junction bases not matched to a gene: 10. Germline loops: CDR1 SNHLY, CDR2 FYNNEI. The CDR3 has 15 residues. CDR3 coding DNA: TGTGCCAGCCAAATCGACAGGGGGTCTGATTCACCCCTCCACTTT. Residues: CASQIDRGSDSPLHF.

The V gene is TRBV30, the J gene TRBJ1-2; D gene unclear. The CDR3 length is 12 residues. CDR1 is GTSNPN and CDR2 is SVGIG in the germline V gene (reference sequence). Trimming removed 6 bases at V and 8 bases at J, with 16 bases between. The DNA for the CDR3 is TGTGCCTGTCCCATGTGGGCTAACGGCTACACCTTC. Its protein product is CACPMWANGYTF.

Concerning this clone: Compared with germline, one end of the junction differs, possibly owing to a read error. The chain joins TRBV2 to TRBJ1-5; a possible D gene is TRBD1 (6 bases). The V gene's germline CDR1 is SNHLY and CDR2 FYNNEI. This CDR3 is built from 15 residues. The CDR3 region is CASSEGTYSNQPQHF. For the CDR3, the DNA is TGTGCCAGCAGCGAAGGGACATACAGCAATCAGCCCCAGCATTTT.

This chain links TRBV7-9 with TRBJ2-3; D remains unclear. The germline V and J ends were trimmed by 3 bases and 2 bases, with 9 bases remaining between them. Germline values: CDR1 SEHNR, CDR2 FQNEAQ (reference sequence). The CDR3 totals 14 residues. The CDR3 spells CASSFSGPTDTQYF. The CDR3 DNA sequence: TGTGCCAGCAGCTTCTCGGGTCCCACAGATACGCAGTATTTT.

This chain uses TRBV4-1 with TRBJ1-2; possible D gene TRBD1, 5 bases. The germline gives CDR1 MGHRA, CDR2 YSYEKL. V was pared by 3 bases and J by 2 bases, with 13 bases between. The CDR3 length is 15 residues. The CDR3 here is CASSHHPDSNYGYTF. The CDR3 DNA is TGCGCCAGCAGCCATCATCCCGACAGCAACTATGGCTACACCTTC.

The chain has TRBV28 and TRBJ1-5, with a tentative D call TRBD1 (5 bases). The CDR3 covers 14 residues. Trimming cost V 6 bases and J 4 bases, with 13 bases left between them. Germline CDR1 and CDR2: MDHEN and SYDVKM. The CDR3 DNA follows: TGTGCCAGCAGCCCTTCGGGGGGGAATCAGCCCCAGCATTTT. Translation gives CASSPSGGNQPQHF. The variable domain in full, with the rest retrieved from reference TRBV28 and TRBJ1-5, is DVKVTQSSRYLVKRTGEKVFLECVQDMDHENMFWYRQDPGLGLRLIYFSYDVKMKEKGDIPEGYSVSREKKERFSLILESASTNQTSMYLCASSPSGGNQPQHFGDGTRLSIL.

V and J are TRBV10-2 and TRBJ1-1, with TRBD1 matching 10 bases. Germline V CDR1 and CDR2: WSHSY, SAAADI. This CDR3 is 16 amino acids long. Germline trimming cut 8 bases from V and 1 base from J; bases unmatched to any gene: 10. This CDR3 reads CASRKMTGGTNTEAFF. Written as DNA, the CDR3 is TGCGCCAGCCGGAAGATGACAGGGGGCACGAACACTGAAGCTTTCTTT.

The chain couples TRBV2 to TRBJ1-4; 9 nucleotides line up with TRBD1. V lost 7 bases to trimming and J lost 3 bases; unmatched junction nucleotides: 6. Germline values: CDR1 SNHLY, CDR2 FYNNEI. The CDR3 runs 15 residues. Written as DNA, the CDR3 is TGTGCCAGCATGGGACAGGGAGTGTCTAATGAAAAACTGTTTTTT. It encodes CASMGQGVSNEKLFF.

This clone is a singleton in its sample. The chain links TRBV5-1 to TRBJ2-3, with D maybe TRBD2 (6 bases). The germline V gene has CDR1 SGHRS and CDR2 YFSETQ. Trimming left V 0 bases short and J 6 bases short, with 11 bases between. This CDR3 contains 14 residues. The CDR3 reads CASSLASEGDTQYF. The CDR3 bases are TGCGCCAGCAGCTTGGCATCGGAGGGGGATACGCAGTATTTT.